This T cell receptor (beta chain) was sequenced during a study of blood T cell repertoires in COVID-19. Study in general: There were acute and convalescent COVID-19 samples, and they came from the United States, Italy and Spain.

The table came from immunoSEQ multiplex PCR; TCRdb's copy has only in-frame clones and leaves some out. The sample holds 200,000 to 250,000 clones; 80% to 90% are singletons and the top ten take over 2.5%. This receptor was obtained from a man over 45 who had recovered from COVID-19. Input material: peripheral blood.

CDR3 nucleotides: TGTGCCAGCAGACCCCTTGACTCTTCGGGAAACACCATATATTTT. Translation gives CASRPLDSSGNTIYF. The J gene is TRBJ1-3, the V gene TRBV7-8; D remains unclear. The V gene's germline CDR1 is SGHVS and CDR2 FQNEAQ. Trimming removed 6 bases from V and 4 bases from J, with 16 bases in between. The CDR3 extends over 15 amino acids. The full variable domain, completed using reference TRBV7-8 and TRBJ1-3, is GAGVSQSPRYKVAKRGQDVALRCDPISGHVSLFWYQQALGQGPEFLTYFQNEAQLDKSGLPSDRFFAERPEGSVSTLKIQRTQQEDSAVYLCASRPLDSSGNTIYFGEGSWLTVV.